This TCR beta chain was recovered during a study of beta chain features in type 1 diabetes. cDNA synthesis used the whole RNA isolate, giving expressed TCRB sequences. TCRdb's table, derived via immunoSEQ multiplex PCR, lists solely in-frame clones and lacks some. Of under 250,000 clones in the sample, roughly an eighth were seen once. The receptor was isolated from a woman aged 35 to 49 in good health. Sequencing was done on a sample of naive CD4+ T cells from blood.

For the CDR3, the DNA is TGTGCCAGCAGCCCCGCGGGGAGGGGCGAGCAGTACTTC. It encodes CASSPAGRGEQYF. The chain has TRBV28 and TRBJ2-7; 7 bases align to TRBD2. This CDR3 spans 13 amino acids. V was pared by 6 bases and J by 6 bases, with 8 bases of the junction left unmatched. CDR1 and CDR2 (germline): MDHEN, SYDVKM.